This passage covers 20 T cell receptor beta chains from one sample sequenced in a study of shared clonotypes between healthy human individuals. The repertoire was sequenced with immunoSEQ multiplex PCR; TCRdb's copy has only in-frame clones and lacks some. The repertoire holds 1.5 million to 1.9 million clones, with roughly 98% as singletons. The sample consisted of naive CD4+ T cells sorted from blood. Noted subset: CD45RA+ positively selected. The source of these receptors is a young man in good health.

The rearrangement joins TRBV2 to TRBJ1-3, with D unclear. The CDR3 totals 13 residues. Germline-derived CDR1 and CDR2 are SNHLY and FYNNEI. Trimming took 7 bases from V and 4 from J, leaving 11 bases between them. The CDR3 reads CASTLDLGNTIYF. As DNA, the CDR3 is TGTGCCAGCACCCTCGACTTGGGAAACACCATATATTTT.

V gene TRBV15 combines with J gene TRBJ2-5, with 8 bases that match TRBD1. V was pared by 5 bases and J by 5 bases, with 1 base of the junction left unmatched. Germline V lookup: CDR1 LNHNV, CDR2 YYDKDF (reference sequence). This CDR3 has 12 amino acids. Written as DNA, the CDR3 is TGTGCCACCAGCCCAGGGGGCGAGACCCAGTACTTC. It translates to CATSPGGETQYF.

This CDR3 reads CASSGRGQQYEQYF. CDR3 coding DNA: TGTGCCAGCAGTGGTAGAGGACAGCAATACGAGCAGTACTTC. V and J are TRBV2 and TRBJ2-7; maybe TRBD1 (6 bases). Trimming left V 4 bases short and J 4 bases short, with 14 bases between. Germline V gene lookup returns CDR1 SNHLY and CDR2 FYNNEI. CDR3 length equals 14 residues.

The CDR3 sequence: CASTSGGSGYNEQFF. As DNA, the CDR3 is TGTGCCAGCACCTCAGGGGGGAGCGGTTACAATGAGCAGTTCTTC. The V and J genes are TRBV9 and TRBJ2-1; a possible D gene is TRBD1 (7 bases). CDR1 SGDLS and CDR2 YYNGEE come from the germline V gene. Trimming pared 6 bases from V and 4 bases from J, leaving 17 bases between. The CDR3 loop spans 15 amino acids.

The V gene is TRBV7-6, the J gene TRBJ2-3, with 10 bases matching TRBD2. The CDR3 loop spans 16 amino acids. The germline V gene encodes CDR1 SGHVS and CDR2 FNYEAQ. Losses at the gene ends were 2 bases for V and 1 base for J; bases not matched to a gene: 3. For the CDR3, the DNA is TGTGCCAGCAGCTTATCCGGGACTAGCGGCACAGATACGCAGTATTTT. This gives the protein CASSLSGTSGTDTQYF.

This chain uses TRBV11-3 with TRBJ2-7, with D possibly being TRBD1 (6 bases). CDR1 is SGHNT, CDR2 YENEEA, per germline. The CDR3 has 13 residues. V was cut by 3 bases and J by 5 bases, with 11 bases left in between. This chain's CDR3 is CASSFGDNNEQYF. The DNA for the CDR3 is TGTGCCAGCAGCTTCGGGGACAACAACGAGCAGTACTTC. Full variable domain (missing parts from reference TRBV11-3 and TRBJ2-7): EAGVVQSPRYKIIEKKQPVAFWCNPISGHNTLYWYLQNLGQGPELLIRYENEEAVDDSQLPKDRFSAERLKGVDSTLKIQPAELGDSAVYLCASSFGDNNEQYFGPGTRLTVT.

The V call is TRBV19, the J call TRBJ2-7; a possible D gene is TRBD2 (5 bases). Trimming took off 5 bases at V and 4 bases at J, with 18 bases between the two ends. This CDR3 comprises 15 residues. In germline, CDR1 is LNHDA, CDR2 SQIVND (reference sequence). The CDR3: CASSVGPGITYEQYF. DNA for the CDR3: TGTGCCAGTAGTGTCGGTCCCGGGATTACATACGAGCAGTACTTC. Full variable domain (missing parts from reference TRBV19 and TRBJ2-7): DGGITQSPKYLFRKEGQNVTLSCEQNLNHDAMYWYRQDPGQGLRLIYYSQIVNDFQKGDIAEGYSVSREKKESFPLTVTSAQKNPTAFYLCASSVGPGITYEQYFGPGTRLTVT.

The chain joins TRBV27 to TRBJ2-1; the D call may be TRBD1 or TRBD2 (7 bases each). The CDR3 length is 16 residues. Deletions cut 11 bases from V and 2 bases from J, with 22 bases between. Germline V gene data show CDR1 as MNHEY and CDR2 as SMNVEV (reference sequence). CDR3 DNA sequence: TGTGCCGTCGGAAGCGGGACAGCCCTCGCCTACAATGAGCAGTTCTTC. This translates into CAVGSGTALAYNEQFF.

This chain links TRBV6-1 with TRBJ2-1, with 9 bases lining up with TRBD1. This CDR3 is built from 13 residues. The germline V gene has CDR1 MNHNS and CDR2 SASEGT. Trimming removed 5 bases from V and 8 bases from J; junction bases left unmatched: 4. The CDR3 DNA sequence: TGTGCCAGCAGTTCCCGGGACAGGGATGAGCAGTTCTTC. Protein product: CASSSRDRDEQFF.

CDR3 in amino acids: CASSVGVSSSYEQYF. The CDR3 DNA is TGTGCCAGCAGCGTCGGGGTCTCAAGCTCCTACGAGCAGTACTTC. This sequence joins TRBV7-2 and TRBJ2-7; perhaps TRBD2 as D (5 bases). Trimming cost V 5 bases and J 0 bases, with 14 bases left between them. The V gene's germline CDR1 is SGHTA and CDR2 FQGNSA. There are 15 residues in the CDR3.

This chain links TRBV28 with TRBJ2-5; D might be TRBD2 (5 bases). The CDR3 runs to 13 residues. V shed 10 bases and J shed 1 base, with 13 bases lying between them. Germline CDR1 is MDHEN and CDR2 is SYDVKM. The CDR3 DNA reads TGTGCCATAGAACGCCGGGGCCAAGAGACCCAGTACTTC. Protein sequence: CAIERRGQETQYF.

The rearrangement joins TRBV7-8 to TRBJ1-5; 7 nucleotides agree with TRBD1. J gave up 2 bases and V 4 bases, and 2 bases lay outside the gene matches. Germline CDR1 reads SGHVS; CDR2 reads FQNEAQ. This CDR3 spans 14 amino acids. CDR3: CASSSGQGNQPQHF. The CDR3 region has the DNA TGTGCCAGCAGCTCTGGACAGGGCAATCAGCCCCAGCATTTT.

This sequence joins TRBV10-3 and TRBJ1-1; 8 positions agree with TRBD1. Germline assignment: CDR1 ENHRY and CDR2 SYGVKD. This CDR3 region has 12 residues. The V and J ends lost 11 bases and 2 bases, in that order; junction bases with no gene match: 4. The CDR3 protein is CAGQGINTEAFF. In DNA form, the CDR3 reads TGTGCCGGACAGGGAATAAACACTGAAGCTTTCTTT.

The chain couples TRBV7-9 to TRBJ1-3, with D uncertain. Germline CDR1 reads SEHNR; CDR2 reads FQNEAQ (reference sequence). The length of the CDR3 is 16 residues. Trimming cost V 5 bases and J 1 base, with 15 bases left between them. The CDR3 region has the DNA TGTGCCAGCAGCCTCCTCCGGGAGTCATCTGGAAACACCATATATTTT. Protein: CASSLLRESSGNTIYF.

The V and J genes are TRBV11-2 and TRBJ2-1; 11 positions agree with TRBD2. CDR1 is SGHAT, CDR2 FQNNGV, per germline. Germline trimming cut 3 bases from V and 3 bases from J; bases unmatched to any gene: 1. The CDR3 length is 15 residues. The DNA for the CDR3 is TGTGCCAGCAGCTTGACTAGCGGGAACTACAATGAGCAGTTCTTC. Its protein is CASSLTSGNYNEQFF.

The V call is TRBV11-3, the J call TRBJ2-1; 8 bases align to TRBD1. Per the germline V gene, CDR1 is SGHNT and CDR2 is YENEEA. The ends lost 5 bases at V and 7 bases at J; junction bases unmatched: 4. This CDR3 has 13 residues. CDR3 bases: TGTGCCAGCAGCCTGGACAGGGAGAATGAGCAGTTCTTC. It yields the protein CASSLDRENEQFF.

In nucleotides, the CDR3 is TGTGCCAGCAAAGCGGGAGGCGTATACAATGAGCAGTTCTTC. It encodes CASKAGGVYNEQFF. The gene calls are TRBV27 and TRBJ2-1, with TRBD2 matching over 9 bases. CDR3 length: 14 amino acids. Unmatched junction bases numbered 5, after V lost 7 bases and J lost 4 bases. The germline CDR1 and CDR2 sequences are MNHEY and SMNVEV (reference sequence).

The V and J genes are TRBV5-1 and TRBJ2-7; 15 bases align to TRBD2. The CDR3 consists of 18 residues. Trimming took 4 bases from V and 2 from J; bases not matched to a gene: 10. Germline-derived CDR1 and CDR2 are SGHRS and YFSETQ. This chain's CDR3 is CASSVGLAGGWRTYEQYF. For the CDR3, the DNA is TGCGCCAGCAGCGTGGGACTAGCGGGAGGCTGGAGGACCTACGAGCAGTACTTC. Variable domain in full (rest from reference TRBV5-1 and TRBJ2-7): KAGVTQTPRYLIKTRGQQVTLSCSPISGHRSVSWYQQTPGQGLQFLFEYFSETQRNKGNFPGRFSGRQFSNSRSEMNVSTLELGDSALYLCASSVGLAGGWRTYEQYFGPGTRLTVT.

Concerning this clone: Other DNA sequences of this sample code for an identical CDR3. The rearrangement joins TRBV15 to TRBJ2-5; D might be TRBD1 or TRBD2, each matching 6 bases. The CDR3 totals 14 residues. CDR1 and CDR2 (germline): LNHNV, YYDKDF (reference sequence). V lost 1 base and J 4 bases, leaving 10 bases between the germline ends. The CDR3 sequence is CATSRGGAGETQYF. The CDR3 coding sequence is TGTGCCACCAGCAGAGGGGGGGCTGGAGAGACCCAGTACTTC.

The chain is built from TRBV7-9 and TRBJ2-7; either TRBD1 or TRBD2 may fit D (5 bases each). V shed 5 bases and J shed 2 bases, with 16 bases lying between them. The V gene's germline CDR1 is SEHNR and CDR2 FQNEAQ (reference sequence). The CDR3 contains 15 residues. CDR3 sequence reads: CASSAPRDGPYEQYF. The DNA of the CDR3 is TGTGCCAGCAGCGCCCCCCGGGACGGTCCCTACGAGCAGTACTTC.